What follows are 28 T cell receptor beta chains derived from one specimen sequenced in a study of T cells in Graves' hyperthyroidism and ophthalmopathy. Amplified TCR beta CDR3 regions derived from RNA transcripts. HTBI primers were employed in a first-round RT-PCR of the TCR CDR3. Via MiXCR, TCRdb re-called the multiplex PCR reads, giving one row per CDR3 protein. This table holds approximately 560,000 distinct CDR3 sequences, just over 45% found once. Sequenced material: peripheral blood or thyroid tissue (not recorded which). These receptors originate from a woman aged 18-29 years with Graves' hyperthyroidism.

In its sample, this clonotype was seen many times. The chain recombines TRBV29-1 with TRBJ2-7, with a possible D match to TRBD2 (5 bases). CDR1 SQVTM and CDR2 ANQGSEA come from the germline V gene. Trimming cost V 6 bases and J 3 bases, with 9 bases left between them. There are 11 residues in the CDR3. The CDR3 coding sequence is TGCAGCGTCCTCACTAGCTACGAGCAGTACTTC. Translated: CSVLTSYEQYF.

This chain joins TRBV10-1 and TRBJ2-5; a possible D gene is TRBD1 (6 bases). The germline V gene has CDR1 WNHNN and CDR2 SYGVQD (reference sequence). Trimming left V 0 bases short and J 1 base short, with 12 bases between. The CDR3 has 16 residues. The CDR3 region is CASSESVGAAQETQYF. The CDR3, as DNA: TGCGCCAGCAGTGAGTCGGTGGGGGCGGCCCAAGAGACCCAGTACTTC.

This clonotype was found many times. CDR3 bases: TGTGCCAGTACGGACCCACAAAGCACTGAAGCTTTCTTT. Translating gives CASTDPQSTEAFF. This chain connects TRBV7-2 to TRBJ1-1; no definite D call. CDR3 size: 13 residues. The germline V and J ends were trimmed by 9 bases and 4 bases, with 15 bases remaining between them. Germline-derived CDR1 and CDR2 are SGHTA and FQGNSA.

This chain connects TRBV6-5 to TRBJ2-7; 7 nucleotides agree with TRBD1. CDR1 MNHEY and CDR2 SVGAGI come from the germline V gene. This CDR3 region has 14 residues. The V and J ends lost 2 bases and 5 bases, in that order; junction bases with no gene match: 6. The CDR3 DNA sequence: TGTGCCAGCAGTTACCTTGACAGGGTGAACGAGCAGTACTTC. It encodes CASSYLDRVNEQYF.

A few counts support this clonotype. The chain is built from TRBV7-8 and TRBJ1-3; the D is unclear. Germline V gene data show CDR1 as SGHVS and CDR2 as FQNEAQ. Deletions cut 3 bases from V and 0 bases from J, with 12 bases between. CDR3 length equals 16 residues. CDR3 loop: CASSFTIRTSGNTIYF. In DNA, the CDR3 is TGTGCCAGCAGCTTCACTATCCGGACCTCTGGAAACACCATATATTTT. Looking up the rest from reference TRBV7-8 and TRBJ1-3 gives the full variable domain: GAGVSQSPRYKVAKRGQDVALRCDPISGHVSLFWYQQALGQGPEFLTYFQNEAQLDKSGLPSDRFFAERPEGSVSTLKIQRTQQEDSAVYLCASSFTIRTSGNTIYFGEGSWLTVV.

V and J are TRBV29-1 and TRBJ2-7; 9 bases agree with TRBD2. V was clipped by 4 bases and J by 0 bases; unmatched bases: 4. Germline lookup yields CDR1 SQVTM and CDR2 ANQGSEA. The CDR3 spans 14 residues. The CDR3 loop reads CSVAASGISYEQYF. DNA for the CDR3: TGCAGCGTTGCGGCTAGCGGGATCTCCTACGAGCAGTACTTC.

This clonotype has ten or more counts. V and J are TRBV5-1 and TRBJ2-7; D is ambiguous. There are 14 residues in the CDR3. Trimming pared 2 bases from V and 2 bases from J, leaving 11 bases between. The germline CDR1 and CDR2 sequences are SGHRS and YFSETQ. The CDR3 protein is CASSFGGEAYEQYF. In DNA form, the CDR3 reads TGCGCCAGCAGCTTCGGTGGAGAGGCCTACGAGCAGTACTTC.

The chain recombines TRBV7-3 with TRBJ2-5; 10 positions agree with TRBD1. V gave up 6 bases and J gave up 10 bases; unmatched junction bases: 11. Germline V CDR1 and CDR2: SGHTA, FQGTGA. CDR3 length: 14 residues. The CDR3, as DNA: TGTGCCAGCAGTCCGGGACAGGGGACTAAGAGCCAGTACTTC. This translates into CASSPGQGTKSQYF.

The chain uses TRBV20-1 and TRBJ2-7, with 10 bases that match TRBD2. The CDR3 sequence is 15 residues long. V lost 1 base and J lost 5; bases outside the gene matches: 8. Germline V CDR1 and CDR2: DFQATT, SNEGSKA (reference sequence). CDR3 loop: CSARASGRVGDEQYF. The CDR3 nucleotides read TGCAGTGCTAGAGCCAGCGGGAGGGTCGGCGACGAGCAGTACTTC.

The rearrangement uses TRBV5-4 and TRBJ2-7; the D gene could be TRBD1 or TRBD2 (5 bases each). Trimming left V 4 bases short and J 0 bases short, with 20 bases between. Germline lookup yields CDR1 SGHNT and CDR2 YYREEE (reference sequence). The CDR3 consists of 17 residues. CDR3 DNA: TGTGCCAGCAGCACTACTTCACCGGGACGCACCTCCTACGAGCAGTACTTC. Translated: CASSTTSPGRTSYEQYF.

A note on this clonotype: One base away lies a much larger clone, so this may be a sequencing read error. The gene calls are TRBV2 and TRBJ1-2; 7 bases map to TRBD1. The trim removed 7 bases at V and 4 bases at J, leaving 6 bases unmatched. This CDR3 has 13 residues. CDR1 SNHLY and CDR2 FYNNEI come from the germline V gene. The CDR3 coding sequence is TGTGCCAGCAACCCACGGGACAGCTATGGCTACACCTTC. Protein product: CASNPRDSYGYTF.

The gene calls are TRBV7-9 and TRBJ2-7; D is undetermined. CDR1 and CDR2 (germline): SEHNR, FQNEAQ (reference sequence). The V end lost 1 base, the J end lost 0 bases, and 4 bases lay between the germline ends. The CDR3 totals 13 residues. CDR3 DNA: TGTGCCAGCAGCTTAGAAACCTCCTACGAGCAGTACTTC. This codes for CASSLETSYEQYF.

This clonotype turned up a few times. The CDR3 DNA sequence: TGTGCCAGCAGCTTTACCCTCGAACAGGGCCCGCAGAACTATGGCTACACCTTC. Translation: CASSFTLEQGPQNYGYTF. This chain joins TRBV11-2 and TRBJ1-2; tentative D call: TRBD1 (6 bases). V was cut by 3 bases and J by 2 bases, with 22 bases left in between. Germline V CDR1 and CDR2: SGHAT, FQNNGV. The CDR3 totals 18 residues.

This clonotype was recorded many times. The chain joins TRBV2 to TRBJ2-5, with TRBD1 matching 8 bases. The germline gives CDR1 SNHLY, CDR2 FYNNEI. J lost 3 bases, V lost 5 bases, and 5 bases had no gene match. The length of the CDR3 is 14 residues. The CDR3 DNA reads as TGTGCCAGCAGTCCGGGACAGGAGAAAGAGACCCAGTACTTC. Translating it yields CASSPGQEKETQYF.

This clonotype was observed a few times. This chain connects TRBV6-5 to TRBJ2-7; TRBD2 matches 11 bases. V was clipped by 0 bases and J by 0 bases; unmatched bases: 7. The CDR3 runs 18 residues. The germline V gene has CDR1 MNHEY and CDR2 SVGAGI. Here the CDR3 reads CASSYSSIAGGPSYEQYF. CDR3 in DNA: TGTGCCAGCAGTTACTCGTCGATAGCGGGAGGGCCCTCCTACGAGCAGTACTTC.

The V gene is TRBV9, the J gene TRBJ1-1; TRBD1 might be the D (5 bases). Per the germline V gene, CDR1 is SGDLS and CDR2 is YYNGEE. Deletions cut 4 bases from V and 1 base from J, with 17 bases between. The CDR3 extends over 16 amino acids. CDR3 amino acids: CASSSPKLGGNTEAFF. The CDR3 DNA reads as TGTGCCAGCAGCTCCCCTAAGCTGGGGGGGAACACTGAAGCTTTCTTT.

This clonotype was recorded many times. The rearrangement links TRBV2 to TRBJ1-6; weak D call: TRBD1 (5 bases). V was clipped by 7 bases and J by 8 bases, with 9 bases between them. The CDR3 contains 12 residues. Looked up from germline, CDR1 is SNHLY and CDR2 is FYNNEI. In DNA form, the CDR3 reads TGTGCCAGCACGACAGCGGATTCACCCCTCCACTTT. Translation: CASTTADSPLHF.

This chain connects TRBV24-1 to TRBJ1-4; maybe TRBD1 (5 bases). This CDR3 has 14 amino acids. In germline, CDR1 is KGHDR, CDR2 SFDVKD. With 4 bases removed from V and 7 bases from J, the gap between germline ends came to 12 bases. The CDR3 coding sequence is TGTGCCACCAGTGAGGGGGGAGGGACTGAAAAACTGTTTTTT. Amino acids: CATSEGGGTEKLFF.

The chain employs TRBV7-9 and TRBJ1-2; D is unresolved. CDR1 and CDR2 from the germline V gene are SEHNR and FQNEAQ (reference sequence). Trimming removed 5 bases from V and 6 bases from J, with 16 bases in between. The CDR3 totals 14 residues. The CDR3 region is CASSPTLYTNGYTF. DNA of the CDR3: TGTGCCAGCAGCCCGACCCTTTACACGAATGGCTACACCTTC.

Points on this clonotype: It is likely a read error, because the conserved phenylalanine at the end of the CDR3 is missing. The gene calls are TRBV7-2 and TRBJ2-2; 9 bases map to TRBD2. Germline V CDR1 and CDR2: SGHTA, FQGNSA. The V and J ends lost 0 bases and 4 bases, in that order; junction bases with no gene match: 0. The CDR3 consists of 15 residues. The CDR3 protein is CASSLASGSTGELFL. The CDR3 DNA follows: TGTGCCAGCAGCTTAGCTAGCGGGAGCACCGGGGAGCTGTTTCTT.

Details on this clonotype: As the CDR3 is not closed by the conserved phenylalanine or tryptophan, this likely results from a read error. The CDR3 DNA sequence: TGTGCCAGTAGTATCTTGGGGAGTGGCACTGAAGCTTTCTCT. Translating it yields CASSILGSGTEAFS. The chain couples TRBV19 to TRBJ1-1, with no clear D. This CDR3 is 14 amino acids long. The germline CDR1 and CDR2 sequences are LNHDA and SQIVND (reference sequence). Trimming pared 3 bases from V and 4 bases from J, leaving 12 bases between.

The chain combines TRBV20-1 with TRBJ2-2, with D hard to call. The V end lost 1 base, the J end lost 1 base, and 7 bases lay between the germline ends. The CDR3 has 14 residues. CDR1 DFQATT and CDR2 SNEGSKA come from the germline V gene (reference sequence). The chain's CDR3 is CSARVDMNTGELFF. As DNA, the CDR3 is TGCAGTGCTAGAGTAGATATGAACACCGGGGAGCTGTTTTTT.

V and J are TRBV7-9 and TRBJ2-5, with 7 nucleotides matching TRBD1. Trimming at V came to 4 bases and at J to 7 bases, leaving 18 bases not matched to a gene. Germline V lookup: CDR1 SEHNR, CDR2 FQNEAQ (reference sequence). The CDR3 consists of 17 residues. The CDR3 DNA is TGTGCCAGCAGCTCAAGATACCGGGACAGCGTCGTTGGGACCCAGTACTTC. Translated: CASSSRYRDSVVGTQYF.

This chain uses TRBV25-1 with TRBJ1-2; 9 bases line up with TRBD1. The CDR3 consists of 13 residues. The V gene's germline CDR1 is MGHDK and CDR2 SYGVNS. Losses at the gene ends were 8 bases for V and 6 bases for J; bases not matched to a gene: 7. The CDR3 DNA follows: TGTGCCAGCGGACACAGGGGGCTGGATGGCTACACCTTC. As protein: CASGHRGLDGYTF.

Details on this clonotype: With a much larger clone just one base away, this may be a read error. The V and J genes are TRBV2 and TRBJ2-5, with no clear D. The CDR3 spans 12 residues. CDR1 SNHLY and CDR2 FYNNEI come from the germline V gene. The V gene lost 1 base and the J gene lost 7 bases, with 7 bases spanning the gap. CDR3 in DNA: TGTGCCAGCAGTGAAGGTCCTTGGACCCAGTACTTC. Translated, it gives CASSEGPWTQYF.

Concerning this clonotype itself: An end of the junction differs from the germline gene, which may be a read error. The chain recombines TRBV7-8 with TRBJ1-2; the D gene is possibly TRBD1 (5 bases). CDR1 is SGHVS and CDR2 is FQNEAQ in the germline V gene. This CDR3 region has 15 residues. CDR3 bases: TGTGCCAGCAGCTTAGAGGGCGTATTGGGACCGCTCCGCCACTTC. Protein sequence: CASSLEGVLGPLRHF.

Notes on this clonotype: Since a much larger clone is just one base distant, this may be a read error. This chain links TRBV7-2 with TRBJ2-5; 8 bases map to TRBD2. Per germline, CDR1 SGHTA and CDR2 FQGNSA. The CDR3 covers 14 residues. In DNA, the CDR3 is TGTGCCGGCAGCACACTAGCGGTAGGAGAGACCCAGTACTTC. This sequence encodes CAGSTLAVGETQYF. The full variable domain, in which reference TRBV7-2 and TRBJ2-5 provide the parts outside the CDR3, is GAGVSQSPSNKVTEKGKDVELRCDPISGHTALYWYRQSLGQGLEFLIYFQGNSAPDKSGLPSDRFSAERTGGSVSTLTIQRTQQEDSAVYLCAGSTLAVGETQYFGPGTRLLVL.

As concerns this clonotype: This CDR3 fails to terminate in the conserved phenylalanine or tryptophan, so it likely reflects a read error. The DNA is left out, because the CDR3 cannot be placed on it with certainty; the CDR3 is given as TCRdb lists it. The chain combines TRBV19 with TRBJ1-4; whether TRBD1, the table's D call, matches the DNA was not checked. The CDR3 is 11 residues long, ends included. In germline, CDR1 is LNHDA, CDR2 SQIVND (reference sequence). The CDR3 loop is CASSPDVGANY.